Below, 29 T cell receptor beta chains from the same sample are listed, as sequenced in a study of shared clonotypes between healthy human individuals. Measured with immunoSEQ multiplex PCR; TCRdb has only the in-frame clones, and not every one. The data show approximately 2.5 million clones, around nine tenths seen once. Sequencing was carried out using naive CD4+ T cells sorted from blood. Subset in this sample: CD45RA+ positively selected. The receptor set was obtained from a man aged 18 to 30 in good health.

A note on this clone: One junction end does not reproduce the germline sequence, and a read error may be involved. The chain links TRBV7-3 to TRBJ2-1; no clear D gene. CDR1 SGHTA and CDR2 FQGTGA come from the germline V gene. The CDR3 covers 13 residues. The CDR3 bases are TGTGCCAGCAGCTTAACGGCCTATAATGAGCAGTTCTTC. It specifies CASSLTAYNEQFF.

The chain combines TRBV18 with TRBJ1-2, with a weak D call TRBD1 (5 bases). The CDR3 length is 16 residues. V was clipped by 2 bases and J by 1 base, with 14 bases between them. Looked up from germline, CDR1 is KGHSH and CDR2 is LQKENI. CDR3 DNA: TGTGCCAGCTCACCAAGGGCAGGACACGATAACTATGGCTACACCTTC. This sequence encodes CASSPRAGHDNYGYTF. Drawing the rest from reference TRBV18 and TRBJ1-2, the complete variable domain is NAGVMQNPRHLVRRRGQEARLRCSPMKGHSHVYWYRQLPEEGLKFMVYLQKENIIDESGMPKERFSAEFPKEGPSILRIQQVVRGDSAAYFCASSPRAGHDNYGYTFGSGTRLTVV.

The chain joins TRBV9 to TRBJ2-2; 7 positions match TRBD1. The trim removed 6 bases at V and 3 bases at J, leaving 5 bases unmatched. Germline V lookup: CDR1 SGDLS, CDR2 YYNGEE. The CDR3 consists of 14 residues. The CDR3 DNA reads TGTGCCAGCAACCGACAGGGACACACCGGGGAGCTGTTTTTT. Amino acid sequence: CASNRQGHTGELFF.

This clone was recorded only once. V gene TRBV18 combines with J gene TRBJ2-7, with TRBD1 identical over 9 bases. V lost 3 bases and J lost 4; bases outside the gene matches: 4. Germline V CDR1 and CDR2: KGHSH, LQKENI. CDR3 length: 14 residues. The CDR3 loop reads CASSPTGGTYEQYF. CDR3 DNA: TGTGCCAGCTCACCGACAGGGGGGACTTACGAGCAGTACTTC.

The V gene is TRBV6-5, the J gene TRBJ2-7; maybe TRBD2 (6 bases). Germline-derived CDR1 and CDR2 are MNHEY and SVGAGI. CDR3 length: 13 amino acids. Trimming stripped 6 bases from V and 6 bases from J, with 15 bases between. The CDR3 DNA reads TGTGCCAGCAGCCGCGGGACCGTCGGCGAGCAGTACTTC. Amino acids: CASSRGTVGEQYF.

The V gene is TRBV6-6, the J gene TRBJ1-2; TRBD1 matches at 8 bases. The trim removed 6 bases at V and 5 bases at J, leaving 11 bases unmatched. This CDR3 is built from 15 residues. Germline V gene sequence: CDR1 MNHNY, CDR2 SVGAGI (reference sequence). CDR3 amino acids: CASSLGTGNMYGYTF. As DNA, the CDR3 is TGTGCCAGCAGCCTGGGGACAGGAAATATGTATGGCTACACCTTC.

This rearrangement joins TRBV11-2 to TRBJ2-2; TRBD1 aligns across 9 bases. The CDR3 runs to 15 residues. The V segment lost 5 bases and the J segment 6 bases; nucleotides outside the gene matches: 7. The germline gives CDR1 SGHAT, CDR2 FQNNGV. Here the CDR3 DNA reads TGTGCCAGCAGCCCCGGGACAGGGCTCCCCGGGGAGCTGTTTTTT. Translating gives CASSPGTGLPGELFF.

V gene TRBV5-3 combines with J gene TRBJ2-7; D may be TRBD2 (6 bases). TRBV5-3 is designated an ORF whose function remains uncertain. This CDR3 is built from 14 residues. The V end was cut by 2 bases, the J end by 5 bases, with 14 bases between. The CDR3 nucleotides read TGTGCCAGAAGCTTACGACGCAGGGAGGACGAGCAGTACTTC. Translating gives CARSLRRREDEQYF.

The rearrangement links TRBV9 to TRBJ2-3, with TRBD1 matching over 7 bases. The CDR3 runs 17 residues. V lost 3 bases, J lost 2 bases, and 12 bases stayed unmatched. Germline assignment: CDR1 SGDLS and CDR2 YYNGEE. The CDR3 DNA follows: TGTGCCAGCAGCGAGGGATTGACAGGGAGAAACACAGATACGCAGTATTTT. Encoded protein: CASSEGLTGRNTDTQYF.

The J gene is TRBJ2-2, the V gene TRBV7-3; TRBD2 aligns across 8 bases. V shed 4 bases and J 6 bases; nucleotides not matched to a gene: 10. From germline, CDR1 is SGHTA and CDR2 FQGTGA. The CDR3 is made up of 16 amino acids. CDR3 region: CASSSAGAGGAGELFF. The CDR3 DNA sequence: TGTGCCAGCAGCTCCGCCGGGGCGGGGGGAGCCGGGGAGCTGTTTTTT. The full variable domain, with the rest looked up from reference TRBV7-3 and TRBJ2-2, is GAGVSQTPSNKVTEKGKYVELRCDPISGHTALYWYRQSLGQGPEFLIYFQGTGAADDSGLPNDRFFAVRPEGSVSTLKIQRTERGDSAVYLCASSSAGAGGAGELFFGEGSRLTVL.

The chain combines TRBV6-5 with TRBJ2-1; 12 nucleotides line up with TRBD2. Trimming took 2 bases from V and 5 from J; bases not matched to a gene: 4. Germline assignment: CDR1 MNHEY and CDR2 SVGAGI. This CDR3 is 16 amino acids long. The CDR3 nucleotides are TGTGCCAGCAGTTACGGGCTAGCGGGGGGGAACAATGAGCAGTTCTTC. It encodes CASSYGLAGGNNEQFF.

The chain links TRBV7-9 to TRBJ2-2, with D unresolved. The CDR3 is made up of 15 amino acids. The ends were cut back, 1 base at V and 0 bases at J, with 6 bases in the middle. Germline V gene lookup returns CDR1 SEHNR and CDR2 FQNEAQ (reference sequence). The CDR3 is CASSLGQSNTGELFF. CDR3 nucleotide sequence: TGTGCCAGCAGCTTAGGTCAATCGAACACCGGGGAGCTGTTTTTT.

The chain couples TRBV6-5 to TRBJ2-3; D is ambiguous. CDR3 length: 14 residues. The germline V gene has CDR1 MNHEY and CDR2 SVGAGI. V lost 7 bases and J lost 1, with 12 bases in between. The CDR3 sequence: CASKTTPGTDTQYF. The CDR3 coding sequence is TGTGCCAGCAAAACTACACCCGGCACAGATACGCAGTATTTT.

The chain is built from TRBV30 and TRBJ2-7, with 9 nucleotides matching TRBD2. Germline assignment: CDR1 GTSNPN and CDR2 SVGIG (reference sequence). The length of the CDR3 is 15 residues. Losses at the gene ends were 2 bases for V and 3 bases for J; bases not matched to a gene: 8. CDR3 in DNA: TGTGCCTGGAGTCTAACCGGGACTAGCTTCTACGAGCAGTACTTC. Its protein is CAWSLTGTSFYEQYF.

This chain joins TRBV5-1 and TRBJ2-7; D call uncertain. The CDR3 spans 15 residues. CDR1 SGHRS and CDR2 YFSETQ come from the germline V gene. V lost 0 bases, J lost 5 bases, and 15 bases lay in between. CDR3 coding DNA: TGCGCCAGCAGCTTGGAAATAGGGCGGAGCGACGAGCAGTACTTC. Translating gives CASSLEIGRSDEQYF.

The chain recombines TRBV27 with TRBJ1-6; no clear D. Germline V gene sequence: CDR1 MNHEY, CDR2 SMNVEV (reference sequence). V shed 4 bases and J shed 0 bases, with 16 bases lying between them. CDR3 length equals 18 residues. In DNA, the CDR3 is TGTGCCAGCAGTTCATTACCTCATGCGAGCTCCTATAATTCACCCCTCCACTTT. As protein: CASSSLPHASSYNSPLHF.

The CDR3 sequence is CASSQDRNSPLHF. The CDR3 DNA follows: TGCGCCAGCAGCCAGGACAGAAATTCACCCCTCCACTTT. The chain carries TRBV4-1 and TRBJ1-6; D perhaps matches TRBD1 (6 bases). Germline V lookup: CDR1 MGHRA, CDR2 YSYEKL. Trimming took 3 bases from V and 7 from J, leaving 7 bases between them. The CDR3 loop spans 13 amino acids.

The gene calls are TRBV2 and TRBJ2-7, with 7 bases lining up with TRBD1. The CDR3 totals 13 residues. Germline V gene data show CDR1 as SNHLY and CDR2 as FYNNEI. Trimming cost V 4 bases and J 4 bases; bases outside gene matches: 4. The CDR3 DNA reads TGTGCCAGCAGTGGGAACAGGGGTTACGAGCAGTACTTC. It yields the protein CASSGNRGYEQYF. The full variable domain, in which reference TRBV2 and TRBJ2-7 provide the parts outside the CDR3, is EPEVTQTPSHQVTQMGQEVILRCVPISNHLYFYWYRQILGQKVEFLVSFYNNEISEKSEIFDDQFSVERPDGSNFTLKIRSTKLEDSAMYFCASSGNRGYEQYFGPGTRLTVT.

The rearrangement links TRBV5-6 to TRBJ1-4, with no clear D. The V and J ends lost 2 bases and 8 bases respectively, with 13 bases between them. Germline CDR1 and CDR2: SGHDT and YYEEEE. This CDR3 is built from 14 residues. The CDR3 loop is CASSFDKRTEKLFF. The CDR3 DNA is TGTGCCAGCAGCTTCGACAAGCGGACGGAAAAACTGTTTTTT.

The rearrangement links TRBV7-2 to TRBJ1-5; 8 bases match TRBD1. Looked up from germline, CDR1 is SGHTA and CDR2 is FQGNSA. The length of the CDR3 is 15 residues. The ends lost 1 base at V and 7 bases at J; junction bases unmatched: 6. CDR3 nucleotides: TGTGCCAGCAGCTTAGAGCAGGGGGCTGTGCAGCCCCAGCATTTT. Its translation: CASSLEQGAVQPQHF.

The chain recombines TRBV6-1 with TRBJ1-3, with D perhaps matching TRBD1 (5 bases). The CDR3 contains 17 residues. Germline values: CDR1 MNHNS, CDR2 SASEGT. V lost 3 bases and J 1 base, leaving 16 bases between the germline ends. Written as DNA, the CDR3 is TGTGCCAGCAGTGACAGGCTCGGGGGGTATTCTGGAAACACCATATATTTT. This codes for CASSDRLGGYSGNTIYF.

V gene TRBV5-1 combines with J gene TRBJ2-7; tentative D call: TRBD2 (5 bases). The CDR3 contains 15 residues. Deletions cut 2 bases from V and 3 bases from J, with 15 bases between. CDR1 and CDR2 (germline): SGHRS, YFSETQ. This CDR3 reads CASSFNWERIYEQYF. The CDR3 DNA is TGCGCCAGCAGCTTTAACTGGGAGAGGATCTACGAGCAGTACTTC.

The chain links TRBV5-5 to TRBJ1-1; 9 bases agree with TRBD1. The V gene end was trimmed by 4 bases and the J gene end by 0 bases; junction bases not matched to a gene: 4. Germline CDR1 is SGHKS and CDR2 is YYEKEE (reference sequence). CDR3 length: 15 residues. The CDR3 DNA reads TGTGCCAGCAGCCCCGGACAGGGGATGAACACTGAAGCTTTCTTT. Amino acid sequence: CASSPGQGMNTEAFF.

This clone was seen a single time. CDR3 nucleotides: TGTGCCAGCAGTCCCGGACGGCGGGGAGATACGCAGTATTTT. Encoded protein: CASSPGRRGDTQYF. The chain links TRBV6-1 to TRBJ2-3; the D gene is possibly TRBD2 (6 bases). The germline CDR1 and CDR2 sequences are MNHNS and SASEGT. The CDR3 totals 14 residues. The ends were cut back, 5 bases at V and 5 bases at J, with 14 bases in the middle.

V is TRBV7-3 and J is TRBJ1-2; D is possibly TRBD1 (5 bases). This CDR3 is built from 13 residues. The ends were cut back, 5 bases at V and 6 bases at J, with 13 bases in the middle. CDR1 is SGHTA, CDR2 FQGTGA, per germline. CDR3 bases: TGTGCCAGCAGCCTCTTTGGGGGAGATGGCTACACCTTC. Translated: CASSLFGGDGYTF.

This clone came up once. The chain uses TRBV25-1 and TRBJ2-7, with D possibly being TRBD1 (6 bases). Germline V gives CDR1 MGHDK, CDR2 SYGVNS. This CDR3 contains 16 residues. V lost 3 bases, J lost 0 bases, and 15 bases lay in between. The CDR3 DNA follows: TGTGCCAGCAGTGACCCTGGGACACCCGGCTCCTACGAGCAGTACTTC. It specifies CASSDPGTPGSYEQYF.

J is TRBJ2-5 and V is TRBV5-1; D could derive from TRBD1 or TRBD2 (6 bases each). V dropped 2 bases and J dropped 2 bases, with 13 bases sitting between them. This CDR3 is built from 15 residues. Germline V gives CDR1 SGHRS, CDR2 YFSETQ. The CDR3 reads CASSFYGGTQETQYF. The CDR3 DNA follows: TGCGCCAGCAGCTTTTACGGCGGGACACAAGAGACCCAGTACTTC.

This clone appeared once. DNA of the CDR3: TGTGCCAGCAGCTTCCGAACTTCTAACTATGGCTACACCTTC. Translation: CASSFRTSNYGYTF. V gene TRBV13 combines with J gene TRBJ1-2; D ambiguous. The CDR3 totals 14 residues. In germline, CDR1 is PRHDT, CDR2 FYEKMQ (reference sequence). Trimming took 3 bases from V and 0 from J, leaving 8 bases between them.

The chain recombines TRBV4-2 with TRBJ2-3; D is unresolved. V was clipped by 0 bases and J by 1 base, with 17 bases between them. The V gene's germline CDR1 is LGHNA and CDR2 YNFKEQ. CDR3 size: 18 residues. DNA for the CDR3: TGTGCCAGCAGCCAAGAAGGCTTAGCCCCTGGGGGCACAGATACGCAGTATTTT. Protein sequence: CASSQEGLAPGGTDTQYF.